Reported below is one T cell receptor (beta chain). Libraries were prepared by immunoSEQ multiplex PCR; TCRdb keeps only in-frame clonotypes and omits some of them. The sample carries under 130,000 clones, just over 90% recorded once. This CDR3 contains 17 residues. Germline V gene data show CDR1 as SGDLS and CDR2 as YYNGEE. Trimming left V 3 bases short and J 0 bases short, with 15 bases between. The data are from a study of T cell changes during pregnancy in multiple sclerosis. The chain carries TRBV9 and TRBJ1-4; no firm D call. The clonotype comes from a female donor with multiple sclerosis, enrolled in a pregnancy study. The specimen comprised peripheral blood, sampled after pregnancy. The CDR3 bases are TGTGCCAGCAGCGACACAGCACAGACCACAACTAATGAAAAACTGTTTTTT. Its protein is CASSDTAQTTTNEKLFF. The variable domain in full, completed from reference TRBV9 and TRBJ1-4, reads DSGVTQTPKHLITATGQRVTLRCSPRSGDLSVYWYQQSLDQGLQFLIQYYNGEERAKGNILERFSAQQFPDLHSELNLSSLELGDSALYFCASSDTAQTTTNEKLFFGSGTQLSVL.